A single sample gave rise to the 2 T cell receptor beta chains below, sequenced in a study of molecular identifiers for immune sequencing clone quantification. One entry per CDR3 protein, called by TCRdb with MiXCR from the PCR reads. This sample has some 97,000 distinct CDR3 sequences, with 20% to 25% found just once. The sequencing sample was made of naive CD8+ T cells from blood, with Jurkat cell RNA spiked in. Subset of the sample: FACS-sorted CD8+CD4-CCR7+CD45RA+ naive T cells. The receptors were gathered from a human donor in good health. Some libraries in this study had Jurkat cell RNA spiked in.

As to this clonotype: A read error is possible here, since a much larger clone lies one base away. In DNA, the CDR3 is TGCAGTGCTACCCCTAGGACAGGGGGGTACGAGCAGTACTTC. Its protein product is CSATPRTGGYEQYF. The chain uses TRBV20-1 and TRBJ2-7; TRBD1 aligns across 10 bases. The CDR3 runs to 14 residues. V lost 4 bases to trimming and J lost 4 bases; unmatched junction nucleotides: 7. Germline loops: CDR1 DFQATT, CDR2 SNEGSKA (reference sequence).

This clonotype was seen ten or more times. The chain employs TRBV6-2 or TRBV6-3 and TRBJ2-3, with a weak D call TRBD1 (5 bases). The CDR3 sequence is 14 residues long. Per the germline V gene, CDR1 is MNHEY and CDR2 is SVGEGT. The V end lost 2 bases, the J end lost 2 bases, and 8 bases lay between the germline ends. As DNA, the CDR3 is TGTGCCAGCAGTTACGCAGGGTCCACAGATACGCAGTATTTT. This encodes CASSYAGSTDTQYF.